The next 12 T cell receptor beta chains were all read from a single sample in a study of T cells in Graves' hyperthyroidism and ophthalmopathy. Amplified regions were TCR beta CDR3 sequences from RNA transcripts. The TCR CDR3 was amplified in a first-round RT-PCR using the HTBI primer set. A single record per CDR3 protein comes from TCRdb applying MiXCR to the multiplex PCR reads. Among 500,000 to 650,000 distinct CDR3 sequences listed, around 43% were seen once. The sample was peripheral blood or thyroid tissue (not recorded which). Every receptor here comes from an adult woman with Graves' disease, either hyperthyroidism or ophthalmopathy (not recorded which).

A word on this clonotype: This likely comes from a read error, as the CDR3 has no conserved phenylalanine or tryptophan at its end. CDR3 DNA: TGCGCCAGCAGCCATGGCCAAACTAACTATGGCTACACCCTC. It codes for CASSHGQTNYGYTL. This chain links TRBV4-1 with TRBJ1-2, with D uncertain. Germline CDR1 MGHRA, CDR2 YSYEKL. The CDR3 spans 14 residues. Trimming removed 3 bases at V and 0 bases at J, with 8 bases between.

V usage is TRBV3-1 and J usage is TRBJ2-5; D remains unclear. The V gene lost 1 base and the J gene lost 3 bases, with 9 bases spanning the gap. The CDR3 spans 14 residues. Per the germline V gene, CDR1 is LGHDT and CDR2 is YNNKEL (reference sequence). The CDR3 coding sequence is TGTGCCAGCAGCCAAGCCATTAGTAAAGAGACCCAGTACTTC. It is translated as CASSQAISKETQYF.

The table lists this clonotype with a few counts. This rearrangement joins TRBV7-9 to TRBJ1-2; 7 nucleotides match TRBD1. Germline CDR1 is SEHNR and CDR2 is FQNEAQ (reference sequence). The CDR3 runs 14 residues. V trimming: 8 bases; J trimming: 3 bases; junction bases outside the gene matches: 9. CDR3 nucleotides: TGTGCCAGCCAAGATAGGACAGGAGACTATGGCTACACCTTC. As protein: CASQDRTGDYGYTF. The variable domain in full, completed from reference TRBV7-9 and TRBJ1-2, reads DTGVSQNPRHKITKRGQNVTFRCDPISEHNRLYWYRQTLGQGPEFLTYFQNEAQLEKSRLLSDRFSAERPKGSFSTLEIQRTEQGDSAMYLCASQDRTGDYGYTFGSGTRLTVV.

To note about this clonotype: An end of the junction does not agree with germline; a read error may underlie this. The CDR3 is CASSLAGTLPYF. CDR3 coding DNA: TGCGCCAGCAGCTTGGCCGGGACTCTTCCGTACTTC. The chain combines TRBV7-2 with TRBJ2-7, with TRBD2 as a possible D gene (6 bases). The CDR3 consists of 12 residues. CDR1 and CDR2 from the germline V gene are SGHTA and FQGNSA.

This clonotype came up a few times. The CDR3 loop is CSAQLNTSGDDGYTF. Here the CDR3 DNA reads TGCAGTGCTCAGCTGAACACTTCCGGGGACGATGGCTACACCTTC. The chain joins TRBV20-1 to TRBJ1-2, with a weak D call TRBD1 (5 bases). V shed 5 bases and J shed 6 bases, with 22 bases lying between them. CDR1 and CDR2 from the germline V gene are DFQATT and SNEGSKA (reference sequence). This CDR3 contains 15 residues.

This clonotype was detected a few times. V and J are TRBV29-1 and TRBJ1-2; unclear D gene. CDR3 length equals 13 residues. CDR1 SQVTM and CDR2 ANQGSEA come from the germline V gene. Trimming left V 6 bases short and J 7 bases short, with 18 bases between. This CDR3 is CSVAQRLRPGYTF. The CDR3 DNA reads as TGCAGCGTAGCACAGAGACTTAGGCCTGGCTACACCTTC.

The chain uses TRBV24-1 and TRBJ1-4; 7 bases line up with TRBD1. Germline-derived CDR1 and CDR2 are KGHDR and SFDVKD. The CDR3 extends over 14 amino acids. CDR3 residues: CARDPDRTNEKLFF. The CDR3 coding sequence is TGTGCTAGAGATCCGGACAGGACTAATGAAAAACTGTTTTTT.

This clonotype was recorded many times. The chain uses TRBV14 and TRBJ1-3; D remains ambiguous. The V gene lost 4 bases and the J gene lost 0 bases, with 10 bases spanning the gap. Germline V CDR1 and CDR2: SGHDN, FVKESK. The CDR3 spans 15 residues. The CDR3 sequence: CASSRLGSSGNTIYF. The CDR3 DNA reads as TGTGCCAGCAGCCGCCTAGGGAGCTCTGGAAACACCATATATTTT. The variable domain in full, completed from reference TRBV14 and TRBJ1-3, reads EAGVTQFPSHSVIEKGQTVTLRCDPISGHDNLYWYRRVMGKEIKFLLHFVKESKQDESGMPNNRFLAERTGGTYSTLKVQPAELEDSGVYFCASSRLGSSGNTIYFGEGSWLTVV.

This clonotype was detected many times. This chain uses TRBV7-9 with TRBJ2-5; D is uncertain. V lost 5 bases and J lost 1, with 11 bases in between. The CDR3 spans 14 residues. Germline V gene data show CDR1 as SEHNR and CDR2 as FQNEAQ (reference sequence). As DNA, the CDR3 is TGTGCCAGCAGCCCTGGTCCGCGCCAAGAGACCCAGTACTTC. Translation: CASSPGPRQETQYF.

This clonotype was seen at least ten times. The chain carries TRBV19 and TRBJ1-1, with a possible D match to TRBD1 (5 bases). Looked up from germline, CDR1 is LNHDA and CDR2 is SQIVND (reference sequence). Trimming cost V 9 bases and J 5 bases, with 19 bases left between them. The CDR3 has 14 residues. The CDR3: CASNTLGDGTEAFF. The CDR3 nucleotides read TGTGCCAGCAACACTTTGGGGGACGGGACTGAAGCTTTCTTT.

This clonotype was detected once. Mismatch with germline at one junction end may stem from a read error. The chain recombines TRBV12-3 or TRBV12-4 with TRBJ2-5; D remains unclear. The CDR3 spans 12 residues. This CDR3 is CAGSPMRETQYF. The CDR3 nucleotides are TGTGCCGGCAGCCCAATGAGGGAGACCCAGTACTTC.

This clonotype was seen at least ten times. V and J are TRBV6-6 and TRBJ2-7; 8 bases match TRBD2. The V segment lost 5 bases and the J segment 4 bases; nucleotides outside the gene matches: 7. Germline V gives CDR1 MNHNY, CDR2 SVGAGI (reference sequence). The CDR3 totals 14 residues. This chain's CDR3 is CASSARGGRYEQYF. CDR3 nucleotide sequence: TGTGCCAGCAGTGCCCGGGGGGGGCGGTACGAGCAGTACTTC.